Listed below are T cell receptor beta chains from one sample, sequenced in a study of T cells after yellow fever vaccination. TCRdb recomputed calls from the 5' RACE reads with MiXCR, one row per CDR3 protein. The sample lists approximately 170,000 distinct CDR3 sequences; 8% to 13% were seen once. The specimen was CD8+ T cells sorted from PBMCs, collected 15 days after the yellow fever booster vaccination. The receptors derive from a young man who received the YFV17D yellow fever vaccine. Both conserved end residues are part of each CDR3. A D gene is named only where the DNA matches it firmly. Not all rows give a size; the values are once, few, many and, for expanded clones, a class.

j_call	v_call	clone_size	d_call	cdr3_nt	cdr3_aa
TRBJ1-1	TRBV4-1	NA	TRBD1	TGCGCCAGCAGTTCCTTTCGCGACAGGGGAACTGAAGCTTTCTTT	CASSSFRDRGTEAFF
TRBJ2-7	TRBV12-3/TRBV12-4	many	NA	TGTGCCAGCAGCCCCGGGGTTTACGAGCAGTACTTC	CASSPGVYEQYF
TRBJ2-5	TRBV6-5	NA	TRBD2	TGTGCCAGCAGTTACTCGCTAGCGGGGTACCAAGAGACCCAGTACTTC	CASSYSLAGYQETQYF
TRBJ2-2	TRBV3-1	NA	NA	TGTGCCAGCAGCCAAGAGGGAACAAACACCGGGGAGCTGTTTTTT	CASSQEGTNTGELFF
TRBJ1-2	TRBV6-6	few	TRBD1	TGTGCCAGCAGCCGGGACAGGGGCCTTAACTATGGCTACACCTTC	CASSRDRGLNYGYTF
TRBJ1-1	TRBV7-9	many	NA	TGTGCCAGCAGCCGGAACACTGAAGCTTTCTTT	CASSRNTEAFF
TRBJ1-1	TRBV7-8	many	NA	TGTGCCAGCAGCTTAATGCAGGAAGCTTTCTTT	CASSLMQEAFF
TRBJ2-3	TRBV27	many	TRBD2	TGTGCCAGCAGTTTAAAACTAGCGGGAGATACGCAGTATTTT	CASSLKLAGDTQYF
TRBJ2-7	TRBV11-2	NA	NA	TGTGCCAGCAGCCCAGCCGGCGTATCCTACGAGCAGTACTTC	CASSPAGVSYEQYF
TRBJ1-2	TRBV7-9	NA	NA	TGTGCCAGCAGCCTCACTCATTTCGGACAGCTCGCAGGGGGCTACACCTTC	CASSLTHFGQLAGGYTF
TRBJ2-3	TRBV12-3/TRBV12-4	many	NA	TGTGCCAGCATCCTCCCAGGGGCCCCAGGGGCAACGCAGTATTTT	CASILPGAPGATQYF
TRBJ1-5	TRBV6-2/TRBV6-3	NA	NA	TGTGCCAGCAGCACCGGGACAATCAATCAGCCCCAGCATTTT	CASSTGTINQPQHF
TRBJ1-1	TRBV5-4	many	NA	TGTGCCAGCAGCTTACAGGGGAACACTGAAGCTTTCTTT	CASSLQGNTEAFF
TRBJ1-1	TRBV29-1	few	TRBD1	TGCAGCGCTCCCGGGACAGGGGATCCTGAAGCTTTCTTT	CSAPGTGDPEAFF
TRBJ2-7	TRBV4-1	NA	TRBD1	TGCGCCAGCAGCGGAAGGCGGGGACAGGGAACCTACGAGCAGTACTTC	CASSGRRGQGTYEQYF
TRBJ2-4	TRBV5-6	few	NA	TGTGCCAGCAGCCATGGGGGACTCCGAAACATTCAGTACTTC	CASSHGGLRNIQYF
TRBJ2-1	TRBV2	NA	NA	TGTGCCAGCAGTGACGATACGCTAGGGGCCTCCAATGAGCAGTTCTTC	CASSDDTLGASNEQFF
TRBJ2-1	TRBV9	NA	NA	TGTGCCAGCAGCGTAGGGGTCACGGTGGGTAATGAGCAGTTCTTC	CASSVGVTVGNEQFF
TRBJ2-1	TRBV15	NA	NA	TGTGCCACCAGCAGAGATCACGGGTCTGGCCTCTACAATGAGCAGTTCTTC	CATSRDHGSGLYNEQFF
TRBJ2-7	TRBV29-1	NA	TRBD2	TGCAGCGTTGTACTAGCGGGGAACTACGAGCAGTACTTC	CSVVLAGNYEQYF
TRBJ2-3	TRBV6-2/TRBV6-3	few	TRBD2	TGTGCCAGCAGTCTAGCGGGGGGGCCGACAGATACGCAGTATTTT	CASSLAGGPTDTQYF
TRBJ2-6	TRBV5-1	few	TRBD2	TGCGCCAGCAGCGTAGCGGGGGGGCCTGGGGCCAACGTCCTGACTTTC	CASSVAGGPGANVLTF
TRBJ2-3	TRBV10-3	NA	NA	TGTGCCATCAGTGAGTCAGCAGGCGGCACAGATACGCAGTATTTT	CAISESAGGTDTQYF
TRBJ2-3	TRBV6-1	NA	NA	TGTGCCAGCACCGCATTCACAGATACGCAGTATTTT	CASTAFTDTQYF
TRBJ1-4	TRBV4-1	NA	NA	TGCGCCAGCAGCCAAGGCGGGGGTTATAATGAAAAACTGTTTTTT	CASSQGGGYNEKLFF
TRBJ2-5	TRBV4-1	many	NA	TGCGCCAGCGGCCTCACTCGGGGGGAGACCCAGTACTTC	CASGLTRGETQYF